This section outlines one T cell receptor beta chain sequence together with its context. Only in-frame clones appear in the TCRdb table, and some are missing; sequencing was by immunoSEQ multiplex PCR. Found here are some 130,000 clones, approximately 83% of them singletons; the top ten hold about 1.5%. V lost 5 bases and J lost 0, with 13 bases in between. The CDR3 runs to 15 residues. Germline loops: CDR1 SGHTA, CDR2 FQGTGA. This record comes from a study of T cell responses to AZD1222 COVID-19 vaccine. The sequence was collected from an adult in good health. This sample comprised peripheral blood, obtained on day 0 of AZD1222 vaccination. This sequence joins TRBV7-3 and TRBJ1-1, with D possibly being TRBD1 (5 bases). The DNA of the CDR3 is TGTGCCAGCAGCCCCCAAGGGACGGTGAACACTGAAGCTTTCTTT. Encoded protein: CASSPQGTVNTEAFF. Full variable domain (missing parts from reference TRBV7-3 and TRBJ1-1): GAGVSQTPSNKVTEKGKYVELRCDPISGHTALYWYRQSLGQGPEFLIYFQGTGAADDSGLPNDRFFAVRPEGSVSTLKIQRTERGDSAVYLCASSPQGTVNTEAFFGQGTRLTVV.